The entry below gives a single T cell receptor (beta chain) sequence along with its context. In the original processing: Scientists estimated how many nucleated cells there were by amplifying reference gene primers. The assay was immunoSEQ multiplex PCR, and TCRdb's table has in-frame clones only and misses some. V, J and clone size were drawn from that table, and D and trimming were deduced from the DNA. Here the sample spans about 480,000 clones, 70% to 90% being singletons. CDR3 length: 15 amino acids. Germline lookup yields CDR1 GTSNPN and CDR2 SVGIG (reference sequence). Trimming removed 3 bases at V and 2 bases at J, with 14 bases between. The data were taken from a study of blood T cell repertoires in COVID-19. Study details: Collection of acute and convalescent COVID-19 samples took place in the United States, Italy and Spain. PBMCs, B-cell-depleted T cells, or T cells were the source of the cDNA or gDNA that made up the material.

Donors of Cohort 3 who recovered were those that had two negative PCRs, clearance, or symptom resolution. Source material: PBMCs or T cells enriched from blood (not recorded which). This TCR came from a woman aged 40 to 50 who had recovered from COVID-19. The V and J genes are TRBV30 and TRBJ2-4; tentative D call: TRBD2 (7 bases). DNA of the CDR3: TGTGCCTGGAGCAAGGGGGGGGCAACCAAAAACATTCAGTACTTC. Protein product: CAWSKGGATKNIQYF.